This T cell receptor (beta chain) is from a study of cytomegalovirus exposure and HLA in healthy donors. CDR3 length: 16 residues. Germline V CDR1 and CDR2: LNHDA, SQIVND (reference sequence). Trimming removed 6 bases from V and 0 bases from J; junction bases left unmatched: 8. Primers included in the PCR were 60 Vbeta and 13 Jbeta primers. Data came from immunoSEQ multiplex PCR; TCRdb stores just in-frame clones and leaves some out. This table has 100,000 to 120,000 clones, approximately 82% appearing once. The V and J genes are TRBV19 and TRBJ1-5; 7 bases align to TRBD1. Source material: PBMCs. The receptor was isolated from a man younger than 45 in good health and CMV-seropositive. The CDR3 protein is CASRRQGPDSNQPQHF. The CDR3, as DNA: TGTGCCAGTAGACGACAGGGACCGGATAGCAATCAGCCCCAGCATTTT. Full variable domain (remainder filled in from reference TRBV19 and TRBJ1-5): DGGITQSPKYLFRKEGQNVTLSCEQNLNHDAMYWYRQDPGQGLRLIYYSQIVNDFQKGDIAEGYSVSREKKESFPLTVTSAQKNPTAFYLCASRRQGPDSNQPQHFGDGTRLSIL.